These 17 T cell receptor beta chains were sequenced from one sample in a study of cytomegalovirus exposure and HLA in healthy donors. The PCR was carried out with 60 Vbeta primers and 13 Jbeta primers. TCRdb's table, derived via immunoSEQ multiplex PCR, lists solely in-frame clones and lacks some. Altogether fewer than 75,000 clones are present, approximately 79% being singletons, with the ten largest covering just under 3%. The sequenced sample was PBMCs. All receptors come from a woman in her 30s in good health and CMV-seronegative.

V and J are TRBV7-2 and TRBJ2-2, with 10 nucleotides matching TRBD2. This CDR3 spans 15 amino acids. The germline CDR1 and CDR2 sequences are SGHTA and FQGNSA. Trimming cost V 5 bases and J 7 bases; bases outside gene matches: 7. The CDR3 here is CASSNSGGSGGELFF. CDR3 nucleotides: TGTGCCAGCAGCAATAGCGGGGGGTCGGGCGGGGAGCTGTTTTTT. Full variable domain (outside the CDR3, taken from reference TRBV7-2 and TRBJ2-2): GAGVSQSPSNKVTEKGKDVELRCDPISGHTALYWYRQSLGQGLEFLIYFQGNSAPDKSGLPSDRFSAERTGGSVSTLTIQRTQQEDSAVYLCASSNSGGSGGELFFGEGSRLTVL.

The chain uses TRBV11-2 and TRBJ2-7; 9 bases match TRBD1. V lost 1 base and J lost 3; bases outside the gene matches: 1. CDR1 SGHAT and CDR2 FQNNGV come from the germline V gene. The CDR3 totals 14 residues. Here the CDR3 DNA reads TGTGCCAGCAGCTTAGGGACAGGGGTCTACGAGCAGTACTTC. Translation gives CASSLGTGVYEQYF.

This clone has a single count. The V call is TRBV11-1, the J call TRBJ2-1; 13 bases map to TRBD2. CDR1 and CDR2 (germline): SGHAT, FQDESV (reference sequence). The trim removed 5 bases at V and 7 bases at J, leaving 8 bases unmatched. The CDR3 spans 16 residues. In nucleotides, the CDR3 is TGTGCCAGCAGCCCTCGGACTAGCGGGAGCTTGAATGAGCAGTTCTTC. It yields the protein CASSPRTSGSLNEQFF.

The rearrangement joins TRBV7-8 to TRBJ2-1; tentative D call: TRBD2 (5 bases). CDR3 length: 14 residues. Germline loops: CDR1 SGHVS, CDR2 FQNEAQ. The germline V and J ends were trimmed by 2 bases and 8 bases, with 13 bases remaining between them. CDR3 sequence (DNA): TGTGCCAGCAGCTTACAGGCTAGCACGGATGAGCAGTTCTTC. Encoded protein: CASSLQASTDEQFF. Using reference TRBV7-8 and TRBJ2-1 for the parts outside the CDR3, the full variable domain is GAGVSQSPRYKVAKRGQDVALRCDPISGHVSLFWYQQALGQGPEFLTYFQNEAQLDKSGLPSDRFFAERPEGSVSTLKIQRTQQEDSAVYLCASSLQASTDEQFFGPGTRLTVL.

The CDR3 region is CASSFERGQAGYTF. CDR3 in DNA: TGTGCCAGCTCATTCGAAAGGGGGCAGGCTGGCTACACCTTC. This rearrangement joins TRBV18 to TRBJ1-2, with 7 bases identical to TRBD1. The germline V gene has CDR1 KGHSH and CDR2 LQKENI. Losses at the gene ends were 5 bases for V and 7 bases for J; bases not matched to a gene: 10. The CDR3 consists of 14 residues.

The genes are TRBV4-3 and TRBJ1-1, with D possibly matching TRBD1 (5 bases). Trimming left V 3 bases short and J 1 base short, with 15 bases between. Germline V lookup: CDR1 LGHNA, CDR2 YSLEER. CDR3 size: 16 residues. Here the CDR3 DNA reads TGCGCCAGCAGCCAGGGATACCGGGACTCGAACACTGAAGCTTTCTTT. This sequence encodes CASSQGYRDSNTEAFF.

The rearrangement uses TRBV13 and TRBJ2-1, with D perhaps TRBD1 (5 bases). The CDR3 sequence is 14 residues long. V was trimmed by 5 bases and J by 1 base, leaving 9 bases between them. Germline CDR1 is PRHDT and CDR2 is FYEKMQ (reference sequence). The CDR3 DNA reads as TGTGCCAGCAGCCTCAGGGTATCCTACAATGAGCAGTTCTTC. Protein product: CASSLRVSYNEQFF.

This clone was counted a single time. The chain is built from TRBV11-3 and TRBJ2-5; 10 bases are a match to TRBD1. The V gene's germline CDR1 is SGHNT and CDR2 YENEEA. The CDR3 contains 15 residues. Trimming at V came to 3 bases and at J to 3 bases, leaving 4 bases not matched to a gene. CDR3 in amino acids: CASSFRDRGKETQYF. In nucleotides, the CDR3 is TGTGCCAGCAGCTTCCGGGACAGGGGAAAAGAGACCCAGTACTTC.

This clone has more than one count but fewer than ten. The gene calls are TRBV23-1 and TRBJ2-7; 8 bases agree with TRBD1. TRBV23-1 falls under the ORF class, with uncertain function. The CDR3 is 16 residues long. Trimming at V came to 9 bases and at J to 3 bases, leaving 16 bases not matched to a gene. CDR3 bases: TGCGCCAGTGAAAAACCCCGGGGACAGGACTGCTACGAGCAGTACGTC. It yields the protein CASEKPRGQDCYEQYV.

The chain recombines TRBV6-5 with TRBJ1-2; D remains unclear. Germline V gene sequence: CDR1 MNHEY, CDR2 SVGAGI. The CDR3 runs 13 residues. Trimming cost V 0 bases and J 13 bases, with 15 bases left between them. In nucleotides, the CDR3 is TGTGCCAGCAGTTACTCCCTTGAGAACCGCCCCACCTTC. Translation: CASSYSLENRPTF.

This rearrangement joins TRBV7-6 to TRBJ1-1; 7 bases are a match to TRBD1. The CDR3 has 15 residues. Trimming removed 2 bases from V and 4 bases from J; junction bases left unmatched: 7. Germline loops: CDR1 SGHVS, CDR2 FNYEAQ. In nucleotides, the CDR3 is TGTGCCAGCAGCTTATATACAGGGGAGTTCACTGAAGCTTTCTTT. Translated, it gives CASSLYTGEFTEAFF. The full variable domain, with the rest looked up from reference TRBV7-6 and TRBJ1-1, is GAGVSQSPRYKVTKRGQDVALRCDPISGHVSLYWYRQALGQGPEFLTYFNYEAQQDKSGLPNDRFSAERPEGSISTLTIQRTEQRDSAMYRCASSLYTGEFTEAFFGQGTRLTVV.

The V call is TRBV2, the J call TRBJ1-1, with D perhaps matching TRBD1 (5 bases). Germline lookup yields CDR1 SNHLY and CDR2 FYNNEI. This CDR3 is built from 13 residues. The germline V and J ends were trimmed by 7 bases and 3 bases, with 12 bases remaining between them. CDR3 DNA sequence: TGTGCCAGCAACCCCGTCAGGGACACTGAAGCTTTCTTT. Protein product: CASNPVRDTEAFF.

The CDR3 region is CASSWQGWTEAFF. In DNA, the CDR3 is TGCGCCAGCAGCTGGCAGGGATGGACTGAAGCTTTCTTT. The chain couples TRBV5-1 to TRBJ1-1; D perhaps matches TRBD1 (5 bases). In germline, CDR1 is SGHRS, CDR2 YFSETQ. The CDR3 spans 13 residues. With 3 bases removed from V and 5 bases from J, the gap between germline ends came to 11 bases.

This chain links TRBV11-2 with TRBJ1-2, with a possible D match to TRBD1 (6 bases). Germline V gene data show CDR1 as SGHAT and CDR2 as FQNNGV. Trimming stripped 3 bases from V and 2 bases from J, with 19 bases between. The CDR3 is 17 residues long. Here the CDR3 reads CASSLGLQGGKNYGYTF. The CDR3 DNA is TGTGCCAGCAGCTTGGGACTACAGGGAGGAAAAAACTATGGCTACACCTTC.

The chain couples TRBV21-1 to TRBJ1-1. TRBV21-1 is termed a pseudogene. This CDR3 contains 16 residues. CDR3 DNA sequence: TGTGCCAGCACCATGGCGGGGGTGCAAGAGCCCACTGAAGCTTTCTTT. This codes for CASTMAGVQEPTEAFF.

This clone was found once. The V gene is TRBV5-4, the J gene TRBJ2-1, with 7 positions matching TRBD2. CDR1 is SGHNT and CDR2 is YYREEE in the germline V gene (reference sequence). V was clipped by 0 bases and J by 2 bases; unmatched bases: 2. CDR3 length: 15 residues. The CDR3 region is CASSLGGRAYNEQFF. The CDR3 nucleotides read TGTGCCAGCAGCTTGGGGGGGAGGGCCTACAATGAGCAGTTCTTC.

This clone came up a few times. V gene TRBV2 combines with J gene TRBJ1-2, with D maybe TRBD1 (5 bases). V was shortened by 1 base and J by 5 bases, with 14 bases between the two germline ends. From germline, CDR1 is SNHLY and CDR2 FYNNEI. The CDR3 covers 15 residues. The chain's CDR3 is CASSEGQGEKYGYTF. As DNA, the CDR3 is TGTGCCAGCAGTGAAGGGCAGGGCGAGAAATATGGCTACACCTTC. The whole variable domain, remainder taken from reference TRBV2 and TRBJ1-2, is EPEVTQTPSHQVTQMGQEVILRCVPISNHLYFYWYRQILGQKVEFLVSFYNNEISEKSEIFDDQFSVERPDGSNFTLKIRSTKLEDSAMYFCASSEGQGEKYGYTFGSGTRLTVV.